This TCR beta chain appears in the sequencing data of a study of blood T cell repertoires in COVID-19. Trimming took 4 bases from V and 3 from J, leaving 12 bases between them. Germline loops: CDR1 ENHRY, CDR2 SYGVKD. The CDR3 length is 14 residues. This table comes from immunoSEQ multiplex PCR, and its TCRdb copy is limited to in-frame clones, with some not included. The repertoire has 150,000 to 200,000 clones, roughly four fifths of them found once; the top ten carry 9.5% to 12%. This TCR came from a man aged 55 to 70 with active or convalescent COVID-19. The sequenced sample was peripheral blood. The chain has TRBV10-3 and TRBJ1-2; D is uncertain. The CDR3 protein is CAISVGGKYYGYTF. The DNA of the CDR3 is TGTGCCATCAGTGTAGGAGGGAAATACTATGGCTACACCTTC.